A single sample is the source of the 17 T cell receptor beta chains below, sequenced in a study of OX40 agonist ivuxolimab in advanced cancers. Measured with immunoSEQ multiplex PCR; TCRdb has only the in-frame clones, and not every one. Altogether about 44,000 clones are present, 85% to 95% being singletons, with the ten largest covering roughly 15%. The sequencing used CD4+ or CD8+ T cells sorted from blood, collected in a trial of the OX40 agonist ivuxolimab. These TCRs come from an adult with an advanced solid tumor such as melanoma, head and neck, liver or kidney cancer.

The CDR3 DNA reads TGTGCCAGCCGAGGACTAGCGGGAGAGGACAATGAGCAGTTCTTC. Residues: CASRGLAGEDNEQFF. The chain carries TRBV7-8 and TRBJ2-1; 13 nucleotides match TRBD2. Germline CDR1 and CDR2: SGHVS and FQNEAQ. The CDR3 spans 15 residues. Trimming removed 8 bases from V and 5 bases from J; junction bases left unmatched: 6. The variable domain in full, with the rest retrieved from reference TRBV7-8 and TRBJ2-1, is GAGVSQSPRYKVAKRGQDVALRCDPISGHVSLFWYQQALGQGPEFLTYFQNEAQLDKSGLPSDRFFAERPEGSVSTLKIQRTQQEDSAVYLCASRGLAGEDNEQFFGPGTRLTVL.

The chain couples TRBV28 to TRBJ2-7; 7 nucleotides agree with TRBD2. CDR1 and CDR2 from the germline V gene are MDHEN and SYDVKM. The CDR3 has 16 residues. V was pared by 4 bases and J by 2 bases, with 11 bases of the junction left unmatched. CDR3 sequence reads: CASSYGLGGVPYEQYF. Written as DNA, the CDR3 is TGTGCCAGCAGTTATGGATTGGGGGGGGTGCCCTACGAGCAGTACTTC.

This rearrangement joins TRBV2 to TRBJ2-7; 8 positions agree with TRBD2. The CDR3 covers 15 residues. CDR1 is SNHLY, CDR2 FYNNEI, per germline. Losses at the gene ends were 5 bases for V and 2 bases for J; bases not matched to a gene: 8. CDR3 DNA: TGTGCCAGCAGTCGATCGGGGGGGACCACCTACGAGCAGTACTTC. Translated: CASSRSGGTTYEQYF.

The rearrangement joins TRBV28 to TRBJ1-2; TRBD1 might be the D (5 bases). Germline V lookup: CDR1 MDHEN, CDR2 SYDVKM. The CDR3 covers 15 residues. Trimming cost V 1 base and J 7 bases, with 16 bases left between them. The CDR3: CASSLYSTGEVGYTF. The CDR3 DNA follows: TGTGCCAGCAGTTTATATTCTACGGGGGAGGTTGGCTACACCTTC.

This clone was seen just once. This chain joins TRBV6-6 and TRBJ2-1; possible D gene TRBD1, 6 bases. Trimming pared 6 bases from V and 6 bases from J, leaving 15 bases between. CDR1 and CDR2 (germline): MNHNY, SVGAGI (reference sequence). The CDR3 loop spans 14 amino acids. Here the CDR3 reads CASSRTGTFNEQFF. CDR3 DNA: TGTGCCAGCAGCCGAACCGGGACATTCAATGAGCAGTTCTTC.

The CDR3 reads CASSQDRGTLSYNEQFF. As DNA, the CDR3 is TGCGCCAGCAGCCAAGATCGAGGGACACTCTCCTACAATGAGCAGTTCTTC. The chain carries TRBV4-3 and TRBJ2-1, with a tentative D call TRBD1 (6 bases). CDR1 is LGHNA, CDR2 YSLEER, per germline. Between the trimmed V and J ends, which lost 0 bases and 0 bases, there was a span of 12 bases. The CDR3 consists of 17 residues.

J is TRBJ2-5 and V is TRBV5-6; TRBD1 matches 7 bases. J gave up 2 bases and V 4 bases, and 8 bases lay outside the gene matches. The V gene's germline CDR1 is SGHDT and CDR2 YYEEEE. CDR3 length equals 15 residues. CDR3 DNA sequence: TGTGCCAGCAGCACAACCGGGACAGAACAAGAGACCCAGTACTTC. It codes for CASSTTGTEQETQYF.

The chain carries TRBV9 and TRBJ1-1, with a possible D match to TRBD1 (5 bases). The V end was cut by 4 bases, the J end by 5 bases, with 21 bases between. This CDR3 has 16 amino acids. Germline V gene data show CDR1 as SGDLS and CDR2 as YYNGEE. CDR3 sequence: CASSPKAWGLGTEAFF. CDR3 coding DNA: TGTGCCAGCAGCCCAAAAGCATGGGGGTTAGGGACTGAAGCTTTCTTT.

The rearrangement uses TRBV6-5 and TRBJ2-5; D not resolved. V shed 8 bases and J shed 2 bases, with 6 bases lying between them. Germline V lookup: CDR1 MNHEY, CDR2 SVGAGI. The CDR3 totals 11 residues. The CDR3 sequence: CASPVQETQYF. Here the CDR3 DNA reads TGTGCCAGCCCCGTACAAGAGACCCAGTACTTC.

The rearrangement uses TRBV9 and TRBJ1-4, with a tentative D call TRBD1 (5 bases). The CDR3 has 16 residues. Looked up from germline, CDR1 is SGDLS and CDR2 is YYNGEE. V lost 3 bases to trimming and J lost 1 base, with 13 bases between them. In nucleotides, the CDR3 is TGTGCCAGCAGCGAGCAGGGTGGCCGAACTAATGAAAAACTGTTTTTT. Protein sequence: CASSEQGGRTNEKLFF.

In regard to this clone: The limits of the CDR3 on the DNA are not certain, so only TCRdb's listed CDR3 is given. V and J are TRBV7-2 and TRBJ2-3; TRBD2, the table's D call, was not compared with the DNA. Looked up from germline, CDR1 is SGHTA and CDR2 is FQGNSA. The CDR3 is 13 amino acids long, termini counted. The CDR3 loop is CASSWGSGSIWYF.

The J gene is TRBJ2-2, the V gene TRBV4-1; TRBD2 matches at 11 bases. Trimming at V came to 2 bases and at J to 6 bases, leaving 2 bases not matched to a gene. Germline V gene data show CDR1 as MGHRA and CDR2 as YSYEKL. CDR3 length: 15 amino acids. Written as DNA, the CDR3 is TGCGCCAGCAGCCAAACTAGCGGGAGACCCGGGGAGCTGTTTTTT. Protein: CASSQTSGRPGELFF.

The V and J genes are TRBV11-2 and TRBJ1-3; perhaps TRBD1 as D (6 bases). Germline-derived CDR1 and CDR2 are SGHAT and FQNNGV. V was shortened by 5 bases and J by 0 bases, with 14 bases between the two germline ends. This CDR3 has 16 residues. This chain's CDR3 is CASSVIQGFSGNTIYF. DNA for the CDR3: TGTGCCAGCAGCGTAATACAGGGATTCTCTGGAAACACCATATATTTT.

The CDR3 region is CAISGGGLGEKLFF. In nucleotides, the CDR3 is TGTGCCATCAGCGGGGGGGGGCTGGGTGAAAAACTGTTTTTT. This rearrangement joins TRBV10-3 to TRBJ1-4; D is perhaps TRBD1 (6 bases). The CDR3 consists of 14 residues. In germline, CDR1 is ENHRY, CDR2 SYGVKD. V lost 6 bases and J 7 bases, leaving 15 bases between the germline ends.

The rearrangement links TRBV19 to TRBJ2-1; TRBD2 matches 10 bases. Germline lookup yields CDR1 LNHDA and CDR2 SQIVND (reference sequence). Trimming removed 3 bases from V and 2 bases from J; junction bases left unmatched: 7. The CDR3 length is 17 residues. As DNA, the CDR3 is TGTGCCAGTAGTATCATGACCACTAGCGGGGCCTACAATGAGCAGTTCTTC. Translating gives CASSIMTTSGAYNEQFF.

This clone was detected only once. This sequence joins TRBV5-6 and TRBJ2-7; TRBD1 might be the D (6 bases). CDR3 length: 13 residues. The V end was cut by 0 bases, the J end by 3 bases, with 7 bases between. Germline V lookup: CDR1 SGHDT, CDR2 YYEEEE. Written as DNA, the CDR3 is TGTGCCAGCAGCTTGGACAGGGACTACGAGCAGTACTTC. This encodes CASSLDRDYEQYF.

The V call is TRBV9, the J call TRBJ1-1, with D possibly TRBD1 on 5 matching bases. This CDR3 is built from 15 residues. The germline gives CDR1 SGDLS, CDR2 YYNGEE. V was cut by 3 bases and J by 2 bases, with 14 bases left in between. CDR3 nucleotides: TGTGCCAGCAGCGCGGCAAGACAGCGAAACACTGAAGCTTTCTTT. Its translation is CASSAARQRNTEAFF.